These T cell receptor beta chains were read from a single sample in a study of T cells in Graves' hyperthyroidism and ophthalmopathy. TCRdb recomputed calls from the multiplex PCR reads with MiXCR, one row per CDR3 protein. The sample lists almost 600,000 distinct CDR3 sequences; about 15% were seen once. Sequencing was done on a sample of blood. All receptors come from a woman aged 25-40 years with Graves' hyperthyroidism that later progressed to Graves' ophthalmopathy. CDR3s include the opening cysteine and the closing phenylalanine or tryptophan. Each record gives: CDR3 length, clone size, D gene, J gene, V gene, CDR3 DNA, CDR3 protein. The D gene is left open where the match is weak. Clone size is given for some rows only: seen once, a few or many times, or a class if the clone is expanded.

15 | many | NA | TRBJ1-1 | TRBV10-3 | TGTGCCATCAGTGAGTACGACAGCGGATCCACTGAAGCTTTCTTT | CAISEYDSGSTEAFF
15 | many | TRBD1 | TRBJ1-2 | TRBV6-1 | TGTGCCAGCAGATTACCACTGGGACAGGGGGATGGCTACACCTTC | CASRLPLGQGDGYTF
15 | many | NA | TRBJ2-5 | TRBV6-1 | TGTGCCAGCAATCGAATCGGGGGAGTTGTCGAGACCCAGTACTTC | CASNRIGGVVETQYF
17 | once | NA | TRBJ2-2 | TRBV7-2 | TGTGCCAGCAGCTTAGGGGCTGGCGGGACGAACACCGGGGAGCTGTTTTTT | CASSLGAGGTNTGELFF
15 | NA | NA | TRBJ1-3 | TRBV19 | TGTGCCAGTAGTGACCCGGGGGGTAGAAGAAACACCATATATTTT | CASSDPGGRRNTIYF
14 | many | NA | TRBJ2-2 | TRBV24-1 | TGTGCCACCAGTGCTCCTACCTCCACCGGGGAGCTGTTTTTT | CATSAPTSTGELFF
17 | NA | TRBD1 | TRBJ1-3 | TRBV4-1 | TGCGCCAGCAGCCAACCAATGGGCGGGACAGCTGGAAACACCATATATTTT | CASSQPMGGTAGNTIYF
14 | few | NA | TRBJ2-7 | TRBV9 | TGTGCCAGCAGCGTAAGCCAATACTCCTACGAGCAGTACTTC | CASSVSQYSYEQYF
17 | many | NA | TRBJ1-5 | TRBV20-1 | TGCAGTGCTAGAGGAGGACAGTTGCGTCAAAGCAATCAGCCCCAGCATTTT | CSARGGQLRQSNQPQHF
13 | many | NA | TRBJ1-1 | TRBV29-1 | TGCAGCACCGCGCCGGAGAAGAACACTGAAGCTTTCTTT | CSTAPEKNTEAFF
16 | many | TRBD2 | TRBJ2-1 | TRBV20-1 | TGCAGTGCTAGAGGTCAGTCTAGCGGGAGTTGGGATGAGCAGTTCTTC | CSARGQSSGSWDEQFF
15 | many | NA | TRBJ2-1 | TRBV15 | TGTGCCACCAGCAGAGATCGCTCATCGGCCAATGAGCAGTTCTTC | CATSRDRSSANEQFF
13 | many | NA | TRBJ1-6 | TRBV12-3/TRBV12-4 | TGTGCCAGCAGTTTTTCCACGGATTCACCCCTCCACTTT | CASSFSTDSPLHF
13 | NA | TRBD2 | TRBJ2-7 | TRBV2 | TGTGCCAGAGGGACTAGCGGCTCCTACGAGCAGTACTTC | CARGTSGSYEQYF
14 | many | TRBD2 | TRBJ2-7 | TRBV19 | TGTGCCAGTAGTGGGGCTAGCGGCTCCTACGAGCAGTACTTC | CASSGASGSYEQYF
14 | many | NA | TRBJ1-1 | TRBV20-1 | TGCAGTGCTAGGACTTCGACAGGGAACACTGAAGCTTTCTTT | CSARTSTGNTEAFF
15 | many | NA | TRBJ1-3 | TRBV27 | TGTGCCAGCAGTTTAACAGGTTCCGCTGGAAACACCATATATTTT | CASSLTGSAGNTIYF
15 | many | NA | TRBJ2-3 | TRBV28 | TGTGCCAGCGTACGGCGGGATGGGGGCACAGATACGCAGTATTTT | CASVRRDGGTDTQYF
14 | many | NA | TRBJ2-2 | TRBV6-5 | TGTGCCAGCTGTTCCGGGACACAGACCGGGGAGCTGTTTTTT | CASCSGTQTGELFF
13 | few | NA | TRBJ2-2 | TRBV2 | TGTGCCAGGGGACTGGCGAGCACCGGGGAGCTGTTTTTT | CARGLASTGELFF
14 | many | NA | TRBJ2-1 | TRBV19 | TGTGCCTCCCAGTACCCCAACCCCTACAATGAGCAGTTCTTC | CASQYPNPYNEQFF
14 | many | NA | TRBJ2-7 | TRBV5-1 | TGCGCCAGCAGCTCCCGGACTAACTCCTACGAGCAGTACTTC | CASSSRTNSYEQYF
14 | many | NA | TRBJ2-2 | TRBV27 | TGTGCCAGCAGTTCCAGCGGGTCGACCGGGGAGCTGTTTTTT | CASSSSGSTGELFF
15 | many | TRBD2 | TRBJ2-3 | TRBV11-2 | TGTGCCAGCAGCTTGGCGGCGGGAGGGGCAGATACGCAGTATTTT | CASSLAAGGADTQYF
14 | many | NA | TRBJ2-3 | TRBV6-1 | TGTGCCACCTCTCCCCGGAGAGGCACAGATACGCAGTATTTT | CATSPRRGTDTQYF
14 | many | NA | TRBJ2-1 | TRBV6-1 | TGTGCCAGCAGTACCGGGATGGGGTCCAATGAGCAGTTCTTC | CASSTGMGSNEQFF
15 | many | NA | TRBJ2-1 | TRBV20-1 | TGCAGTGCTAGAGTAGGGTCCTCGGGGTTTGGTGAGCAGTTCTTC | CSARVGSSGFGEQFF
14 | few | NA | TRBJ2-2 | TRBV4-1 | TGCGCCAGCGGGCCCACCGCGAACACCGGGGAGCTGTTTTTT | CASGPTANTGELFF
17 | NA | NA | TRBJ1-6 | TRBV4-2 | TGTGCCAGCAGCCCCCAAGGTCGGACAACATATAATTCACCCCTCCACTTT | CASSPQGRTTYNSPLHF
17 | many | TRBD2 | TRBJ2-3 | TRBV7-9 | TGTGCCAGCAGCTTAGTCCTAGCGGGAATCAGAGCAGATACGCAGTATTTT | CASSLVLAGIRADTQYF
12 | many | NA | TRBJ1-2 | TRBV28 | TGTGCCAGCAGTTCCCTCGTGGTTTTCTACACCTTC | CASSSLVVFYTF
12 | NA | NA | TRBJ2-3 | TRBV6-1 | TGTGCCAGCAGCACTTCTTGGGGTACGCAGTATTTT | CASSTSWGTQYF
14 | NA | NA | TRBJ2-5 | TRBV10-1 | TGCGCCAGCAGTGGGACCCAGGGTACGGAGACCCAGTACTTC | CASSGTQGTETQYF
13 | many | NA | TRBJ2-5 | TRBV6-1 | TGTGCCAGCAGCGGCGACCCAGGGGAGACCCAGTACTTC | CASSGDPGETQYF
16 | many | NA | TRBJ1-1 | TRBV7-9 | TGTGCCAGCAGCTTAGCGCCTCTAGGTAGGGCCACTGAAGCTTTCTTT | CASSLAPLGRATEAFF
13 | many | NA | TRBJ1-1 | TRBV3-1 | TGTGCCAGCAGCCACGGGGGGAGAACTGAAGCTTTCTTT | CASSHGGRTEAFF
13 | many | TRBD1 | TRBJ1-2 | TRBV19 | TGTGCCACTTCCGGGACAGTCTTCTATGGCTACACCTTC | CATSGTVFYGYTF
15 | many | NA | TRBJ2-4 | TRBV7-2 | TGTGCCAGCAGCCCCCAAGGGTCTTTTTTGGACATTCAGTACTTC | CASSPQGSFLDIQYF
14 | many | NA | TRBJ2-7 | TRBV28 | TGTGCCAGCAGTTCCTTAATCCGGGGGTACGAGCAGTACTTC | CASSSLIRGYEQYF
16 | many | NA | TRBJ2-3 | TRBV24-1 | TGTGCCACCAGTGACTGGACAGCGGATGGTGGAGATACGCAGTATTTT | CATSDWTADGGDTQYF
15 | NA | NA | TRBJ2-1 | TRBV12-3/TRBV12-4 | TGTGCCAGCAGCCTACGGAGGCCTCCCTACAATGAGCAGTTCTTC | CASSLRRPPYNEQFF
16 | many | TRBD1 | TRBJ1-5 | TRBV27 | TGTGCCAGCAGTCCCGAGGACAGGGGCCTTAATCAGCCCCAGCATTTT | CASSPEDRGLNQPQHF
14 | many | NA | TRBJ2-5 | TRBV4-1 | TGCGCCAGCAGCCAAGTGGCGACTATAGAGACCCAGTACTTC | CASSQVATIETQYF
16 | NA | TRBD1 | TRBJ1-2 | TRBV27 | TGTGCCAGCAGTTTATGGGGGACAGGGGAGAACTATGGCTACACCTTC | CASSLWGTGENYGYTF
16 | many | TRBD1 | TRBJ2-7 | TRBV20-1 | TGCAGTGCCCAGGAGGTGGGACAGGGGTCCACATACGAGCAGTACTTC | CSAQEVGQGSTYEQYF
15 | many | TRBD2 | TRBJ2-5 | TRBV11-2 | TGTGCCAGCTGGAATGGGGCTAGCGGGAGAGGGACCCAGTACTTC | CASWNGASGRGTQYF
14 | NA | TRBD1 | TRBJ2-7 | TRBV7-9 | TGTGCCAGCAGCTTTCGGACAGGGTCCAACGAGCAGTACTTC | CASSFRTGSNEQYF
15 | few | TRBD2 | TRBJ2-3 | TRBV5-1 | TGCGCCAGCATAGGTGACGGGAGGAGCACAGATACGCAGTATTTT | CASIGDGRSTDTQYF
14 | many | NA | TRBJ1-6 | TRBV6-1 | TGTGCCAGCAGTGAAGGAGGGGGTGATTCACCCCTCCACTTT | CASSEGGGDSPLHF
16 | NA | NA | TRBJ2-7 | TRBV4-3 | TGCACCAGCAGCCAAGATGAGGGGGGGGGAGCCTACGAGCAGTACTTC | CTSSQDEGGGAYEQYF
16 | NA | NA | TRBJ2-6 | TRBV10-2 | TGCGCCAGCAGTGAGGGGTGGGGAACTGGGGCCAACGTCCTGACTTTC | CASSEGWGTGANVLTF
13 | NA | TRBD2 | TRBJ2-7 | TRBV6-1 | TGTGCCAGCCTACTAGCGGGAGGGTATGAGCAGTACTTC | CASLLAGGYEQYF
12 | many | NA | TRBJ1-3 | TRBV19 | TGTGCCAGTAATGAAAACGGAAACACCATATATTTT | CASNENGNTIYF
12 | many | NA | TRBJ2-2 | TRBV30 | TGTGCCTGGAGTGCAAGCCCCGGGGAGCTGTTTTTT | CAWSASPGELFF